This TCR beta chain came from a study of blood T cell repertoires in COVID-19. Across the study: PBMCs, B-cell-depleted T cells, or T cells were the source of the cDNA or gDNA that made up the material.

This CDR3 has 17 residues. CDR1 KGHSH and CDR2 LQKENI come from the germline V gene. The V segment lost 1 base and the J segment 6 bases; nucleotides outside the gene matches: 11. The method was immunoSEQ multiplex PCR; TCRdb's version includes in-frame clones alone and lacks a portion of them. The profile covers about 140,000 clones, with about four fifths appearing a single time and more than 1.5% taken by the ten largest. The chain has TRBV18 and TRBJ2-7, with TRBD1 identical over 11 bases. The TCR originated in a human donor in a cohort sampled during active COVID-19. Sequences were obtained from peripheral blood. The CDR3 DNA reads TGTGCCAGCTCACCACTTCCCCCCCGGGACAGGGGGGGCGAGCAGTACTTC. Translation gives CASSPLPPRDRGGEQYF.